Listed below are T cell receptor beta chains from one sample, sequenced in a study of T cell clusters in autoimmune cytopenias. TCRdb reprocessed the multiplex PCR reads; each CDR3 protein has one entry and no DNA is given. Its listing shows 3,500 to 4,000 distinct CDR3 sequences. The sample taken for sequencing was peripheral blood. These receptors were collected from a human donor with an autoimmune cytopenia or autoimmune hepatitis (not recorded which). CDR3s include the opening cysteine and the closing phenylalanine or tryptophan. Where a row states a size, it is once, few, many or the class of an expanded clone; other rows omit it.

v_gene	j_gene	abundance	CDR3aa
TRBV6-1	TRBJ2-3	NA	CAITKGGGPDTQYF
TRBV15	TRBJ2-2	medium-sized	CATSRDPTTGELFF
TRBV18	TRBJ2-1	NA	CASSPTGNNEQFF
TRBV29-1	TRBJ2-5	large	CSVGAGPWETQYF
TRBV5-4	TRBJ2-7	NA	CASSLAGTGAYEQYF
TRBV19	TRBJ1-5	medium-sized	CASTKGGSNQPQHF
TRBV20-1	TRBJ2-3	NA	CSAPRQGAMDTQYF
TRBV18	TRBJ1-1	NA	CASSPPADTEAFF
TRBV6-2/TRBV6-3	TRBJ2-1	NA	CASSYPLTSGQFF
TRBV19	TRBJ2-7	medium-sized	CASSTTGTSAVQYF
TRBV7-2	TRBJ2-4	NA	CASSTSGSRPKNIQYF
TRBV7-6	TRBJ2-7	NA	CASSSLAEGYEQYF
TRBV24-1	TRBJ1-2	NA	CATSDTTGAYGYTF
TRBV5-5	TRBJ2-7	NA	CASSLASAGGPVFYEQYF
TRBV5-5	TRBJ2-7	medium-sized	CASSSPGGKGYEQYF
TRBV10-3	TRBJ2-1	NA	CASLGSDNEQFF
TRBV30	TRBJ2-2	medium-sized	CAWGTLPTGELFF
TRBV6-1	TRBJ2-5	medium-sized	CASSLFGTARGLRRETQYF
TRBV27	TRBJ2-3	NA	CASSLWGLAGAGGGQGQYF
TRBV19	TRBJ2-1	medium-sized	CAIISDLPAEQFF
TRBV12-3/TRBV12-4	TRBJ2-2	medium-sized	CASSKQVRGGELFF
TRBV19	TRBJ2-7	large	CASSIVAGTYEQYF